One sample yielded the 29 T cell receptor beta chains listed below, sequenced in a study of CD8 T cells in ankylosing spondylitis (dated by TCRdb to the late 2010s). Libraries were constructed by 5' RACE. Instrument used: Illumina HiSeq 2500. TCRdb cleaned the public reads at Q25 with fastp, built clones with MiXCR and kept in-frame beta chains. Rows merge per CDR3 protein into single entries with the most common DNA and genes. This sample has just over 300,000 distinct CDR3 sequences in its table, and less than 25% of those were observed once. Around 3.2% of the sample is held by the ten biggest clonotypes. What was sequenced was blood, either unsorted or a sorted T cell fraction (not recorded which). All receptors derive from a female donor with ankylosing spondylitis or in good health (not recorded which).

This clonotype was detected ten times or more. V gene TRBV20-1 combines with J gene TRBJ2-1; D is possibly TRBD2 (5 bases). The CDR3 is 14 residues long. The germline gives CDR1 DFQATT, CDR2 SNEGSKA (reference sequence). Trimming removed 3 bases from V and 0 bases from J, with 9 bases in between. In DNA, the CDR3 is TGCAGTGCTAGTTTAGCGCACTCCTACAATGAGCAGTTCTTC. Residues: CSASLAHSYNEQFF.

V usage is TRBV5-1 and J usage is TRBJ2-1; 7 nucleotides match TRBD2. CDR1 SGHRS and CDR2 YFSETQ come from the germline V gene. The CDR3 covers 12 residues. J lost 8 bases, V lost 4 bases, and 3 bases had no gene match. Written as DNA, the CDR3 is TGCGCCAGCAGCGCTGGGGGGGATGAGCAGTTCTTC. It encodes CASSAGGDEQFF.

In this sample, this clonotype turned up many times. The chain combines TRBV5-5 with TRBJ2-5; no firm D call. Germline-derived CDR1 and CDR2 are SGHKS and YYEKEE (reference sequence). The ends were cut back, 2 bases at V and 5 bases at J, with 4 bases in the middle. This CDR3 region has 11 residues. In nucleotides, the CDR3 is TGTGCCAGCAGCTTTGTGGAGACCCAGTACTTC. Its protein is CASSFVETQYF. Full variable domain (remainder filled in from reference TRBV5-5 and TRBJ2-5): DAGVTQSPTHLIKTRGQQVTLRCSPISGHKSVSWYQQVLGQGPQFIFQYYEKEERGRGNFPDRFSARQFPNYSSELNVNALLLGDSALYLCASSFVETQYFGPGTRLLVL.

The chain joins TRBV12-3 or TRBV12-4 to TRBJ1-5; D uncertain. There are 13 residues in the CDR3. Trimming took 3 bases from V and 1 from J, leaving 4 bases between them. CDR3 coding DNA: TGTGCCAGCAGTTTGACAAGCAATCAGCCCCAGCATTTT. Protein sequence: CASSLTSNQPQHF.

As to this clonotype: The CDR3 carries no conserved terminal phenylalanine or tryptophan, so it likely arises from a read error. The chain employs TRBV6-1 and TRBJ1-3, with D unresolved. Trimming left V 7 bases short and J 3 bases short, with 13 bases between. Germline V lookup: CDR1 MNHNS, CDR2 SASEGT. The CDR3 contains 14 residues. The DNA for the CDR3 is TGTGCCAGCACCCGGACGGTCGGTGGAAACACCATATATTCT. Protein product: CASTRTVGGNTIYS.

There are a few counts of this clonotype. The chain couples TRBV20-1 to TRBJ2-3; D is perhaps TRBD1 (7 bases). CDR3 size: 13 residues. Trimming stripped 3 bases from V and 4 bases from J, with 11 bases between. CDR1 is DFQATT and CDR2 is SNEGSKA in the germline V gene (reference sequence). The CDR3 sequence is CSASGRGADTQYF. The CDR3 coding sequence is TGCAGTGCTAGTGGCAGGGGGGCAGATACGCAGTATTTT.

This clonotype was found a few times. The chain has TRBV18 and TRBJ1-1, with no clear D. With 4 bases removed from V and 3 bases from J, the gap between germline ends came to 18 bases. The germline V gene has CDR1 KGHSH and CDR2 LQKENI. This CDR3 is 16 amino acids long. In nucleotides, the CDR3 is TGTGCCAGCTCACGACGAGCGGGAATTAGGGACACTGAAGCTTTCTTT. Protein: CASSRRAGIRDTEAFF.

This clonotype was seen ten or more times. V and J are TRBV6-2 or TRBV6-3 and TRBJ2-3; D not resolved. Germline V gene lookup returns CDR1 MNHEY and CDR2 SVGEGT. The CDR3 is made up of 13 amino acids. Trimming removed 0 bases at V and 4 bases at J, with 5 bases between. For the CDR3, the DNA is TGTGCCAGCAGTTACTCTGGGGCAGATACGCAGTATTTT. Protein product: CASSYSGADTQYF.

The V call is TRBV2, the J call TRBJ2-7; 8 bases are shared with TRBD2. V was pared by 10 bases and J by 4 bases, with 18 bases of the junction left unmatched. The length of the CDR3 is 16 residues. The germline V gene has CDR1 SNHLY and CDR2 FYNNEI. CDR3 bases: TGTGCCACCGGGGGTAGCGGGGCGCCAGCGATTTACGAGCAGTACTTC. Amino acid sequence: CATGGSGAPAIYEQYF.

The V gene is TRBV7-9, the J gene TRBJ2-5, with D possibly being TRBD1 (5 bases). The V gene's germline CDR1 is SEHNR and CDR2 FQNEAQ (reference sequence). V gave up 0 bases and J gave up 2 bases, with 10 bases separating them. The CDR3 loop spans 15 amino acids. Here the CDR3 reads CASSLAIRAQETQYF. Written as DNA, the CDR3 is TGTGCCAGCAGCTTAGCTATCAGGGCTCAAGAGACCCAGTACTTC.

This chain connects TRBV18 to TRBJ1-4; D is unclear. The CDR3 is 13 residues long. With 4 bases removed from V and 8 bases from J, the gap between germline ends came to 11 bases. Germline V gene sequence: CDR1 KGHSH, CDR2 LQKENI. The CDR3 DNA reads TGTGCCAGCTCACGGGCGGTTGTGGAAAAACTGTTTTTT. It specifies CASSRAVVEKLFF.

A few counts support this clonotype. J is TRBJ1-3 and V is TRBV25-1; 8 positions agree with TRBD1. This CDR3 has 15 residues. Trimming removed 6 bases from V and 3 bases from J; junction bases left unmatched: 7. Per germline, CDR1 MGHDK and CDR2 SYGVNS. CDR3 bases: TGTGCCAGCAGGGAGACAGGGGTGAATGGAAACACCATATATTTT. Amino acid sequence: CASRETGVNGNTIYF.

There are a few counts of this clonotype. The V gene is TRBV6-2 or TRBV6-3, the J gene TRBJ2-3; 12 nucleotides agree with TRBD2. The germline gives CDR1 MNHEY, CDR2 SVGEGT. Unmatched junction bases numbered 9, after V lost 2 bases and J lost 6 bases. The CDR3 covers 17 residues. The CDR3 loop reads CASSYGSRGLAGDTQYF. Written as DNA, the CDR3 is TGTGCCAGCAGTTACGGTTCCCGTGGACTAGCGGGGGATACGCAGTATTTT.

This clonotype has a handful of counts. This sequence joins TRBV6-5 and TRBJ2-5, with 10 positions matching TRBD2. The germline gives CDR1 MNHEY, CDR2 SVGAGI. The ends lost 2 bases at V and 5 bases at J; junction bases unmatched: 8. The CDR3 spans 16 residues. CDR3 in DNA: TGTGCCAGCAGTTACATGGCTAGCGGGAGTTTGGAGACCCAGTACTTC. It is translated as CASSYMASGSLETQYF.

The chain has TRBV30 and TRBJ2-7; D gene unclear. Between the trimmed V and J ends, which lost 2 bases and 0 bases, there was a span of 11 bases. Germline-derived CDR1 and CDR2 are GTSNPN and SVGIG (reference sequence). The CDR3 sequence is 14 residues long. The CDR3 coding sequence is TGTGCCTGGAGTAGCTTGGGTGGCTCCTACGAGCAGTACTTC. Translation: CAWSSLGGSYEQYF.

This rearrangement joins TRBV6-1 to TRBJ2-3; no definite D call. Germline V gene data show CDR1 as MNHNS and CDR2 as SASEGT. The CDR3 sequence is 15 residues long. The ends were cut back, 5 bases at V and 4 bases at J, with 16 bases in the middle. CDR3 sequence: CASSPPFKGADTQYF. The CDR3 DNA follows: TGTGCCAGCAGTCCCCCCTTCAAGGGCGCAGATACGCAGTATTTT.

This clonotype was seen only a few times. V usage is TRBV6-5 and J usage is TRBJ2-3; D may be TRBD1 (5 bases). Germline V gene sequence: CDR1 MNHEY, CDR2 SVGAGI. Trimming removed 0 bases at V and 0 bases at J, with 10 bases between. The CDR3 is 16 amino acids. The CDR3 DNA sequence: TGTGCCAGCAGTTACTCGGGGCGTTCTAGCACAGATACGCAGTATTTT. Amino acid sequence: CASSYSGRSSTDTQYF.

This sequence joins TRBV6-2 or TRBV6-3 and TRBJ2-2; D unresolved. This CDR3 region has 14 residues. V gave up 5 bases and J gave up 4 bases, with 11 bases separating them. The germline V gene encodes CDR1 MNHEY and CDR2 SVGEGT. The CDR3 nucleotides read TGTGCCAGCAGTCGAGAAGTGTTCACCGGGGAGCTGTTTTTT. It is translated as CASSREVFTGELFF.

The rearrangement joins TRBV20-1 to TRBJ2-2, with D perhaps TRBD1 (6 bases). V was trimmed by 2 bases and J by 2 bases, leaving 15 bases between them. The germline V gene has CDR1 DFQATT and CDR2 SNEGSKA (reference sequence). This CDR3 spans 16 amino acids. The CDR3 loop is CSARPIWTANTGELFF. In nucleotides, the CDR3 is TGCAGTGCTAGACCAATTTGGACAGCCAACACCGGGGAGCTGTTTTTT.

In its sample, this clonotype was seen many times. The chain combines TRBV5-1 with TRBJ2-1; TRBD2 matches at 11 bases. Trimming removed 0 bases from V and 3 bases from J; junction bases left unmatched: 2. CDR1 and CDR2 (germline): SGHRS, YFSETQ. The CDR3 contains 16 residues. The CDR3 is CASSLVGTSGYNEQFF. Written as DNA, the CDR3 is TGCGCCAGCAGCTTGGTAGGGACTAGCGGCTACAATGAGCAGTTCTTC.

This clonotype was observed a handful of times. V gene TRBV11-1 combines with J gene TRBJ2-5, with D perhaps matching TRBD2 (6 bases). The ends were cut back, 2 bases at V and 1 base at J, with 20 bases in the middle. Germline V CDR1 and CDR2: SGHAT, FQDESV (reference sequence). The CDR3 covers 18 residues. In nucleotides, the CDR3 is TGTGCCAGCAGCTTACTCAATCGGGACTCCTTATTCCAAGAGACCCAGTACTTC. Its translation: CASSLLNRDSLFQETQYF.

The rearrangement links TRBV30 to TRBJ1-1; D unclear. The CDR3 totals 14 residues. The germline V and J ends were trimmed by 0 bases and 6 bases, with 14 bases remaining between them. Germline CDR1 and CDR2: GTSNPN and SVGIG (reference sequence). The CDR3 DNA is TGTGCCTGGAGTGTAACGGGGTTCGGTCCTGAAGCTTTCTTT. It translates to CAWSVTGFGPEAFF.

This clonotype was seen ten or more times. The chain uses TRBV29-1 and TRBJ2-3; 9 nucleotides line up with TRBD2. The CDR3 extends over 13 amino acids. Germline V gene lookup returns CDR1 SQVTM and CDR2 ANQGSEA. Trimming at V came to 7 bases and at J to 1 base, leaving 3 bases not matched to a gene. CDR3 in DNA: TGCAGCGATAGCGGGGGAGGCACAGATACGCAGTATTTT. Translated: CSDSGGGTDTQYF.

This clonotype was counted ten times or more. This chain joins TRBV28 and TRBJ2-7; 12 bases map to TRBD2. This CDR3 spans 14 amino acids. Germline V CDR1 and CDR2: MDHEN, SYDVKM. The V segment lost 5 bases and the J segment 8 bases; nucleotides outside the gene matches: 7. The CDR3 DNA reads TGTGCCAGCAGTCCTAGCGGGAGGGAGCTCCAGCAGTACTTC. Translating it yields CASSPSGRELQQYF.

The chain carries TRBV28 and TRBJ2-7; D gene ambiguous. V dropped 6 bases and J dropped 4 bases, with 7 bases sitting between them. The CDR3 covers 11 residues. Germline-derived CDR1 and CDR2 are MDHEN and SYDVKM. CDR3 nucleotides: TGTGCCAGCAGGACCCTATACGAGCAGTACTTC. Translated: CASRTLYEQYF.

This clonotype was seen many times. The genes are TRBV29-1 and TRBJ1-3; no firm D call. Germline values: CDR1 SQVTM, CDR2 ANQGSEA. The CDR3 contains 11 residues. Trimming shortened V by 6 bases and J by 4 bases, and 7 bases separated the two germline ends. The CDR3 here is CSVSFGNTIYF. In DNA, the CDR3 is TGCAGCGTCTCCTTCGGAAACACCATATATTTT.

This rearrangement joins TRBV9 to TRBJ2-1; TRBD2 matches at 7 bases. The CDR3 extends over 15 amino acids. The trim removed 6 bases at V and 2 bases at J, leaving 8 bases unmatched. Germline values: CDR1 SGDLS, CDR2 YYNGEE. The CDR3 here is CASTSGGETYNEQFF. The CDR3 DNA follows: TGTGCCAGCACTTCTGGGGGGGAGACCTACAATGAGCAGTTCTTC.

The rearrangement joins TRBV5-1 to TRBJ2-1; D possibly uses TRBD1 or TRBD2 (5 bases each). Germline values: CDR1 SGHRS, CDR2 YFSETQ. The CDR3 has 14 amino acids. Between the trimmed V and J ends, which lost 4 bases and 2 bases, there was a span of 10 bases. In DNA form, the CDR3 reads TGCGCCAGCAGCGAGTCGGGACCCTACAATGAGCAGTTCTTC. The encoded protein is CASSESGPYNEQFF. Variable domain in full (rest from reference TRBV5-1 and TRBJ2-1): KAGVTQTPRYLIKTRGQQVTLSCSPISGHRSVSWYQQTPGQGLQFLFEYFSETQRNKGNFPGRFSGRQFSNSRSEMNVSTLELGDSALYLCASSESGPYNEQFFGPGTRLTVL.

This clonotype appeared a few times. V gene TRBV20-1 combines with J gene TRBJ2-3; possibly TRBD2 for D (5 bases). The CDR3 length is 13 residues. Germline CDR1 DFQATT, CDR2 SNEGSKA (reference sequence). V was cut by 3 bases and J by 7 bases, with 14 bases left in between. The CDR3 nucleotides are TGCAGTGCTAGTCGGGGTGATGGGAATACGCAGTATTTT. Translating gives CSASRGDGNTQYF.